This record concerns one TCR beta chain sequence. Its specificity is unknown. V lost 2 bases and J lost 0, with 7 bases in between. Germline CDR1 is MDHEN and CDR2 is SYDVKM. The length of the CDR3 is 14 residues. The data stem from a study of shared clonotypes between healthy human individuals. Findings and caveats of the study: Clonotype sharing among donors, it was expected, would be affected by sequencing depth.

Assay: immunoSEQ multiplex PCR; the TCRdb copy retains only in-frame clones and omits some. This repertoire shows 2 million to 2.5 million clones, 93% found once; its top ten account for under 0.45%. This TCR derives from a man between 18 and 29 years old in good health. Some clones in this sample may be carry-over from other donors' samples. Source material: naive CD4+ T cells from PBMCs. As to subset: CD45RA+ positively selected. This sequence joins TRBV28 and TRBJ1-1, with D tentatively TRBD1 (6 bases). The CDR3: CASSLDRLNTEAFF. The DNA for the CDR3 is TGTGCCAGCAGTTTAGACAGGTTGAACACTGAAGCTTTCTTT.